The text below deals with one T cell receptor beta chain. The antigen is undetermined. The CDR3 is 13 amino acids. CDR1 SGHTS and CDR2 YDEGEE come from the germline V gene. J was trimmed by 6 bases and V by 3 bases; bases with no gene match: 4. 13 Jbeta primers and 60 Vbeta primers were used for the PCR. Libraries were prepared by immunoSEQ multiplex PCR; TCRdb keeps only in-frame clonotypes and omits some of them. The sample records approximately 150,000 clones, over 70% being singletons. This record comes from a study of cytomegalovirus exposure and HLA in healthy donors. Study-wide findings and caveats: In a later analysis, 16,951 TCR beta sequences were associated with HLA alleles at 0.05 false discovery rate. With high specificity and sensitivity, the classifier reportedly diagnosed cytomegalovirus status. There were several of the most significant clusters that appeared linked to common viral pathogens in a later analysis.

The sample comprised PBMCs. The TCR was taken from a young woman in good health and CMV-seronegative. The chain links TRBV5-8 to TRBJ1-1; TRBD1 matches at 8 bases. CDR3 sequence: CASSWWTGSEAFF. The CDR3 coding sequence is TGTGCCAGCAGCTGGTGGACAGGGTCTGAAGCTTTCTTT.